The clone carrying this T cell receptor beta chain came up many times. Antigen: not known. The junction does not match germline at one end; this may be a read error. This sample was taken from a study of Graves' ophthalmopathy and Graves' hyperthyroidism. Overall study: Peripheral blood (taken before any treatment) was collected at initial diagnosis. Findings and caveats of the study: Sensitivity of roughly 64% and specificity of 72% to 80% were achieved by the model that predicted ophthalmopathy progression. Blood contained most expanded thyroid clonotypes exceeding 0.001 frequency.

The germline CDR1 and CDR2 sequences are SNHLY and FYNNEI. The CDR3 runs 16 residues. Amplifying from RNA transcripts, the study obtained TCR beta CDR3 regions. RT-PCR with HTBI primers came first, then second-round multiplex PCR. In TCRdb, the multiplex PCR reads were re-called with MiXCR into one record per CDR3 protein. Here the sample spans about 220,000 distinct CDR3 sequences, roughly 21% being singletons. Lactation, pregnancy, uncontrolled infections and other autoimmune diseases were all grounds for excluding patients. The TCR comes from a woman aged 50 to 60 with Graves' ophthalmopathy. This rearrangement joins TRBV2 to TRBJ2-2; TRBD2 aligns across 7 bases. The material sequenced was peripheral blood. CDR3 bases: TGTGCCAGCAGTGGTCCGGCGGGAGTAGACACCGGGGAGCTGTCTTTT. This encodes CASSGPAGVDTGELSF. Full variable domain (rest looked up from reference TRBV2 and TRBJ2-2): EPEVTQTPSHQVTQMGQEVILRCVPISNHLYFYWYRQILGQKVEFLVSFYNNEISEKSEIFDDQFSVERPDGSNFTLKIRSTKLEDSAMYFCASSGPAGVDTGELSFGEGSRLTVL.